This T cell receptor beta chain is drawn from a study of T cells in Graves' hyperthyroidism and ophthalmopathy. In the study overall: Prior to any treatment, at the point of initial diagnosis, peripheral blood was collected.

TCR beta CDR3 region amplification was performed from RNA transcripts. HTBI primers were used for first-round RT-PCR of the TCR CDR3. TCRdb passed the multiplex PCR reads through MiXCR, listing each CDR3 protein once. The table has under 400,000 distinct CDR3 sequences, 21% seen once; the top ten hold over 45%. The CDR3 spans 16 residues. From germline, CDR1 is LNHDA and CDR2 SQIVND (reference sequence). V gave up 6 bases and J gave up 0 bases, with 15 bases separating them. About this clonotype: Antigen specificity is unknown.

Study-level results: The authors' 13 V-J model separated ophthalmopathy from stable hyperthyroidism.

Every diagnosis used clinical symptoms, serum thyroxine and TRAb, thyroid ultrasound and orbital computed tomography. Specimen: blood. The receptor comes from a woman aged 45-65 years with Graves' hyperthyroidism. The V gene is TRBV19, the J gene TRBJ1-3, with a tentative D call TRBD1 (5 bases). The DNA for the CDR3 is TGTGCCAGTAGGCCCCGGAGCGGGGGCTCTGGAAACACCATATATTTT. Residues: CASRPRSGGSGNTIYF.